This T cell receptor (beta chain) is from a study of shared clonotypes between healthy human individuals (dated by TCRdb to 2019 to 2021). With regard to the full study: The cohort included a few men and a couple of women between 18 and 49 years of age. For each donor, three plates each were used for CD4 naive and CD4 memory, two plates were used for CD8 naive, and one plate was used for CD8 memory. Blood TCR repertoires of several healthy adults were deeply sequenced to estimate repertoire size and the extent of clonotype sharing between individuals. To increase sequencing depth and limit assay-specific biases, different laboratories used diverse techniques to prepare libraries and sequence TCR repertoires. Per donor, leukapheresis produced somewhere between about 0.94 and 10 billion PBMCs. What the research found in general, with its limitations: Compared with non-shared clonotypes, clonotypes shared by all four sorted-subset donors had higher generation probabilities. Sampling was restricted to blood, and TCR repertoires in tissue are likely to differ from TCR repertoires in blood. Rarefaction of sorted-subset datasets indicated incomplete sequencing despite the large sequencing depth. The genetic and exposure-history diversity represented was limited by the small number of donors. Based on pairwise subsampling, the degree of clonotype sharing among donors was expected to be affected by sequencing depth. Sharing across a few donors was observed for 4.5% to 6.5% of naive CD4, 3% to 3.5% of naive CD8, 2% to 2.5% of memory CD4, and roughly 0.43% of memory CD8 clonotypes. Naive subsets generally had larger estimated clonotype richness than memory subsets.

Healthy HIV-negative adults with no recently reported acute infections or vaccinations were included as donors. Every donor was a Caucasian adult living in Nashville, Tennessee, USA. CD4+ T cells were enriched through magnetic negative selection, after which naive cells were positively selected on CD45RA and the remaining negative fraction served as the memory subset. After blood collection by leukapheresis, PBMCs were isolated using Ficoll-Histopaque density gradient centrifugation and then cryopreserved in the vapor phase of liquid nitrogen. Analytical flow cytometry was used to check the purity and quantity of every magnetically sorted T cell population. Each sorted fraction had its genomic DNA isolated and then quantified by UV absorbance on a Nanodrop 2000c. Using the deep immunoSEQ assay, multiplex PCR amplified TCR CDR3 regions from genomic DNA. Extracted genomic DNA from each cell subset was spread evenly across all wells of several immunoSEQ 96-well plates, with each plate serving as a replicate. Each replicate PCR for sorted subsets received about 0.2 ug genomic DNA, equal to 30,000 or so T cell genomes. The purified libraries were quantified using a Qubit 3.0 fluorometer, sized with a Bioanalyzer 2100, and then quantified again using the KAPA Library Quantification kit. Each immunoSEQ 96-well plate was sequenced on its own single-read 150-cycle Illumina NextSeq 550 flow cell. Processing in the source paper ran as follows. Because the immunoSEQ output held only junctional sequences and lacked quality scores, the filtering could not match the filtering applied to full-length reads. To assign V/J genes and CDR3, sequences were annotated against IMGT germline references using PyIR, a Python wrapper for IgBLAST v1.9. Any read was removed if the V/J assignment was weak (E-value above 1e-6), the CDR3 was missing, or the read contained stop codons, out-of-frame junctions, or ambiguous translated residues. V3J clonotypes were defined as sequences sharing the same inferred V gene, J gene, and CDR3 amino acid sequence. Percentage overlap between repertoires was computed as shared unique clonotypes divided by the size of the smaller repertoire. Richness of each repertoire was evaluated using RTK rarefaction, the Chao1 estimator, and Recon v2.1 estimates of unobserved clonotypes. OLGA was used to compute generation probabilities for all TCRbeta clonotypes that the gDNA method yielded from a handful of donors. Here the immuneACCESS table is served through TCRdb, limited to in-frame sequences with V and J called. Missing clones are a known gap in these copies; in checked studies unresolved V genes cover under half, and the rest lacks a known reason. V, J and clone size were drawn from that table, and D and trimming were deduced from the DNA. In this sample the table shows about 2.4 million clones, approximately 93% of which occur a single time. Of the sample, approximately 0.35% is held by the ten largest clones.

V is cut by 1 base and J by 0 bases, and the space between the germline ends is 9 bases. Its CDR3 holds 15 amino acids, cysteine through phenylalanine. CDR3 DNA is the only sequence kept; it has 45 bases, read in frame from the first base. Looking up the germline V gene yields CDR1 SGHVS and CDR2 FQNEAQ. Notes on this clone: Its antigen is currently not known. No base quality information exists; no much larger clone differs at one position.

The sequence joins TRBV7-8 to TRBJ1-1; confidence is insufficient to name the D gene. Sequencing was carried out using naive CD4+ T cells from PBMCs. The sample's cell subset or site, from its label and the paper: CD45RA+ positively selected. The TCR comes from a man between 18 and 35 years old in good health. Some clones in this sample may be carry-over from other donors' samples. Here the CDR3 is given as CASSLGTIMNTEAFF. DNA sequence: TGTGCCAGCAGCTTAGGAACTATCATGAACACTGAAGCTTTCTTT.